These T cell receptor beta chains were read from a single sample in a study of T cells in Graves' hyperthyroidism and ophthalmopathy. Each CDR3 protein gets one entry after TCRdb re-called the multiplex PCR reads with MiXCR. Of more than 650,000 distinct CDR3 sequences in the sample, around 13% were seen once. Sequenced sample: blood. These receptors were taken from a young woman with Graves' hyperthyroidism. The CDR3 runs from the conserved cysteine through the conserved F or W. A D gene is named only where the DNA matches it firmly. Rows give clone size only sometimes, using once, few, many, or a class for an expanded clone.

CDR3 protein	CDR3 DNA	D gene	clone size	V gene	J gene
CASSHARDPLSLNTEAFF	TGCGCCAGCAGCCATGCTCGGGATCCCTTGTCCTTGAACACTGAAGCTTTCTTT	.	many	TRBV4-1	TRBJ1-1
CASSQEGAGVTGANVLTF	TGCGCCAGCAGCCAAGAAGGGGCCGGTGTGACTGGGGCCAACGTCCTGACTTTC	.	.	TRBV4-1	TRBJ2-6
CATGPGQRIYEQFF	TGTGCCACCGGCCCGGGACAGAGAATCTATGAGCAGTTCTTC	TRBD1	few	TRBV24-1	TRBJ2-1
CASSQSSSYNEQFF	TGTGCCAGCAGTCAATCTAGCTCCTACAATGAGCAGTTCTTC	.	.	TRBV2	TRBJ2-1
CASSFVYGTGGVYNEQFF	TGTGCCAGCAGTTTTGTTTACGGGACAGGGGGCGTCTACAATGAGCAGTTCTTC	TRBD1	many	TRBV28	TRBJ2-1
CASSPGGGLPAFF	TGTGCCAGCAGCCCTGGCGGGGGCCTGCCGGCTTTCTTT	.	many	TRBV7-3	TRBJ1-1
CASSLPGLRETQYF	TGTGCCAGCTCTCTACCGGGGCTGAGGGAGACCCAGTACTTC	.	many	TRBV18	TRBJ2-5
CASSQEVVGAAFF	TGTGCCAGCAGCCAAGAGGTAGTTGGTGCAGCTTTCTTT	.	many	TRBV3-1	TRBJ1-1
CASSFVAVNTEAFF	TGTGCCAGCAGTTTCGTGGCGGTGAACACTGAAGCTTTCTTT	.	many	TRBV12-3/TRBV12-4	TRBJ1-1
CSASGGRGGNQPQHF	TGCAGTGCTAGTGGGGGCCGAGGGGGCAATCAGCCCCAGCATTTT	.	few	TRBV20-1	TRBJ1-5
CSATATGNQETQYF	TGCAGTGCTACGGCAACAGGGAACCAAGAGACCCAGTACTTC	.	few	TRBV20-1	TRBJ2-5
CAWSVQGNEQFF	TGTGCCTGGAGTGTACAAGGCAATGAGCAGTTCTTC	.	many	TRBV30	TRBJ2-1
CASNGQGLDQPQHF	TGTGCCAGCAATGGACAGGGATTGGATCAGCCCCAGCATTTT	TRBD1	many	TRBV2	TRBJ1-5
CSVKWRGNPYEQYF	TGCAGCGTTAAGTGGCGGGGTAATCCCTACGAGCAGTACTTC	.	few	TRBV29-1	TRBJ2-7
CSAHPGHLLTNYGYTF	TGCAGTGCCCATCCGGGACACCTACTCACAAACTATGGCTACACCTTC	.	many	TRBV20-1	TRBJ1-2
CASGERNTQYF	TGTGCCAGCGGCGAAAGGAATACGCAGTATTTT	.	few	TRBV2	TRBJ2-3
CASSLSQRGNTEAFF	TGTGCCAGCAGTTTATCGCAGAGGGGGAACACTGAAGCTTTCTTT	.	.	TRBV27	TRBJ1-1
CASSLVAGPGNTIYF	TGTGCCAGCAGCTTAGTTGCGGGGCCGGGAAACACCATATATTTT	.	once	TRBV7-8	TRBJ1-3
CASSTTGGWTEAFF	TGTGCCAGTAGTACGACAGGCGGTTGGACTGAAGCTTTCTTT	.	.	TRBV19	TRBJ1-1
CASSQDRIAGTDTQYF	TGTGCCAGCAGCCAAGATCGGATAGCGGGAACAGATACGCAGTATTTT	TRBD2	many	TRBV3-1	TRBJ2-3
CASSTLSGGGVDTQYF	TGTGCCAGCAGTACCCTTAGCGGGGGAGGAGTAGATACGCAGTATTTT	TRBD2	many	TRBV27	TRBJ2-3